These 7 T cell receptor beta chains came from one sample sequenced in a study of blood T cells in healthy people across ages. A second PCR of 7 to 11 cycles used a sample-barcoded 5' primer and a J-beta primer mix. TCRdb reprocessed the 5' RACE reads with MiXCR, giving one entry per CDR3 protein. The sample carries about a million distinct CDR3 sequences, under 40% recorded once. Sequenced material: blood. The receptors were gathered from a man between 18 and 35 years old in good health.

In this sample, this clonotype turned up a few times. The gene calls are TRBV6-1 and TRBJ1-5, with D perhaps matching TRBD1 (6 bases). Germline V lookup: CDR1 MNHNS, CDR2 SASEGT. The CDR3 runs 18 residues. V was clipped by 5 bases and J by 4 bases, with 24 bases between them. For the CDR3, the DNA is TGTGCCAGCAGTAATCCCCGTTTCGAGAGCAGGGGTAATCAGCCCCAGCATTTT. Amino acid sequence: CASSNPRFESRGNQPQHF.

This clonotype has a handful of counts. The V gene is TRBV20-1, the J gene TRBJ2-5; 12 bases line up with TRBD1. This CDR3 contains 15 residues. The V gene end was trimmed by 8 bases and the J gene end by 2 bases; junction bases not matched to a gene: 9. Germline CDR1 is DFQATT and CDR2 is SNEGSKA (reference sequence). The CDR3: CSSRDRGQGQETQYF. In nucleotides, the CDR3 is TGCAGTTCCCGGGACAGGGGGCAGGGGCAAGAGACCCAGTACTTC.

This clonotype was seen more than once but under ten times. This chain links TRBV7-9 with TRBJ2-7, with 8 bases matching TRBD1. The CDR3 spans 17 residues. The germline gives CDR1 SEHNR, CDR2 FQNEAQ (reference sequence). Trimming cost V 4 bases and J 2 bases; bases outside gene matches: 13. The CDR3 nucleotides read TGTGCCAGCAGCTCCATACCGGACAGGGATAGCGCCTACGAGCAGTACTTC. It specifies CASSSIPDRDSAYEQYF.

The CDR3 region is CASGVSTSTEAFF. Written as DNA, the CDR3 is TGTGCCAGCGGGGTCAGCACGTCCACTGAAGCTTTCTTT. The chain joins TRBV6-6 to TRBJ1-1; no definite D call. The CDR3 sequence is 13 residues long. CDR1 MNHNY and CDR2 SVGAGI come from the germline V gene (reference sequence). V lost 8 bases, J lost 4 bases, and 14 bases lay in between.

This clonotype was observed a handful of times. The genes are TRBV4-1 and TRBJ2-3; D unresolved. V lost 1 base, J lost 2 bases, and 10 bases lay in between. The germline V gene has CDR1 MGHRA and CDR2 YSYEKL. The CDR3 contains 15 residues. CDR3 in DNA: TGCGCCAGCAGCCAAGGCCCTGCGGTCACAGATACGCAGTATTTT. This codes for CASSQGPAVTDTQYF.

The rearrangement uses TRBV4-2 and TRBJ2-3, with 12 nucleotides matching TRBD2. CDR1 is LGHNA, CDR2 YNFKEQ, per germline. The CDR3 runs to 16 residues. With V trimmed by 2 bases and J by 4 bases, 4 bases remained unmatched. CDR3: CASSQLAGGPADTQYF. In DNA form, the CDR3 reads TGTGCCAGCAGCCAACTAGCGGGGGGGCCGGCAGATACGCAGTATTTT.

V is TRBV27 and J is TRBJ1-2, with TRBD1 as a possible D gene (5 bases). The CDR3 is 17 amino acids. Trimming stripped 5 bases from V and 3 bases from J, with 22 bases between. The germline V gene has CDR1 MNHEY and CDR2 SMNVEV (reference sequence). The CDR3 sequence: CASSARPRGPPYYGYTF. The CDR3 DNA is TGTGCCAGCAGTGCGAGGCCCCGGGGCCCACCTTACTATGGCTACACCTTC.